Listed here is a single TCR beta chain. The source of the sample is a study of T cell changes during pregnancy in multiple sclerosis. V was clipped by 6 bases and J by 3 bases; unmatched bases: 8. CDR1 SGDLS and CDR2 YYNGEE come from the germline V gene. The length of the CDR3 is 14 residues. Assay: immunoSEQ multiplex PCR; the TCRdb copy retains only in-frame clones and omits some. The table shows about 36,000 clones, with 90% to 95% occurring only once. The source was CD4+ T cells from peripheral blood mononuclear cells, collected in the first trimester of pregnancy. The V gene is TRBV9, the J gene TRBJ2-5; 7 nucleotides line up with TRBD1. The origin of this receptor is a female donor with multiple sclerosis, enrolled in a pregnancy study. The CDR3, as DNA: TGTGCCAGCATCCCCATCAGGGGGAAAGAGACCCAGTACTTC. This encodes CASIPIRGKETQYF.